The entry that follows covers one T cell receptor beta chain sequence. Its antigen is not known. It was with 60 Vbeta and 13 Jbeta primers that the PCR ran. The method was immunoSEQ multiplex PCR; TCRdb's version includes in-frame clones alone and lacks a portion of them. Among some 220,000 clones listed, 78% were seen once. The CDR3 consists of 11 residues. The V gene's germline CDR1 is SGHAT and CDR2 FQNNGV. V lost 3 bases and J 4 bases, leaving 4 bases between the germline ends. The data were obtained in a study of cytomegalovirus exposure and HLA in healthy donors. As for the study in general: Counted in an early data release were approximately 85 million unique TCRs from HLA-typed donors. Overall study results and limits: The only immune exposure information that was available was CMV serostatus. In a later analysis, a missense DCLRE1C variant was linked to TCR beta V- and J-gene trimming. Researchers catalogued approximately 170 TCR beta chains as cytomegalovirus-associated.

The receptor was derived from a boy younger than 18 in good health and CMV-seronegative. The chain links TRBV11-2 to TRBJ2-7; D is uncertain. The sequenced sample consisted of PBMCs. The CDR3 here is CASSLLYEQYF. As DNA, the CDR3 is TGTGCCAGCAGCTTGTTATACGAGCAGTACTTC.